The 26 T cell receptor beta chains reported below all come from one sample, sequenced in a study of T cells in Graves' hyperthyroidism and ophthalmopathy. Amplification targeted TCR beta CDR3 regions from RNA transcripts. First-round RT-PCR targeting the TCR CDR3 was performed with the HTBI primer set. TCRdb reanalysed the multiplex PCR reads using MiXCR and keeps one entry per CDR3 protein. Among more than 450,000 distinct CDR3 sequences listed, 12% to 15% were seen once. Sequenced sample: blood. All receptors come from a woman aged 35 to 49 with Graves' hyperthyroidism.

This clonotype was recorded once. V and J are TRBV6-2 or TRBV6-3 and TRBJ2-5; 9 nucleotides agree with TRBD1. The CDR3 contains 15 residues. Germline CDR1 and CDR2: MNHEY and SVGEGT. Trimming removed 6 bases from V and 2 bases from J; junction bases left unmatched: 7. This chain's CDR3 is CASSAGTGWQETQYF. The DNA of the CDR3 is TGTGCCAGCAGCGCCGGGACAGGGTGGCAAGAGACCCAGTACTTC.

This clonotype was recorded at least ten times. The V and J genes are TRBV27 and TRBJ2-7, with 7 bases matching TRBD1. The CDR3 covers 14 residues. V was pared by 8 bases and J by 2 bases, with 9 bases of the junction left unmatched. CDR1 MNHEY and CDR2 SMNVEV come from the germline V gene (reference sequence). CDR3 in DNA: TGTGCCAGCCGTGATATTGACAGGGCCTACGAGCAGTACTTC. Translation gives CASRDIDRAYEQYF.

This clonotype was observed at least ten times. This chain joins TRBV6-1 and TRBJ1-3; no firm D call. The germline V gene has CDR1 MNHNS and CDR2 SASEGT. The ends were cut back, 3 bases at V and 2 bases at J, with 14 bases in the middle. This CDR3 has 16 amino acids. This CDR3 reads CASSDYGVRAGNTIYF. DNA for the CDR3: TGTGCCAGCAGTGACTATGGGGTGAGGGCTGGAAACACCATATATTTT.

This clonotype was detected a few times. The chain couples TRBV4-1 to TRBJ2-1; D not resolved. Germline V lookup: CDR1 MGHRA, CDR2 YSYEKL. V was shortened by 0 bases and J by 0 bases, with 6 bases between the two germline ends. The CDR3 extends over 15 amino acids. CDR3 nucleotide sequence: TGCGCCAGCAGCCAAGATCTGGCCTCCTACAATGAGCAGTTCTTC. The encoded protein is CASSQDLASYNEQFF.

The rearrangement joins TRBV27 to TRBJ1-5, with TRBD1 as a possible D gene (6 bases). V dropped 6 bases and J dropped 11 bases, with 23 bases sitting between them. The V gene's germline CDR1 is MNHEY and CDR2 SMNVEV (reference sequence). The length of the CDR3 is 15 residues. The CDR3 DNA reads as TGTGCCAGCAGATCGCTCGACGGTGATCACAGGGCCCAGCATTTT. Protein sequence: CASRSLDGDHRAQHF.

This clonotype was observed a few times. The rearrangement joins TRBV6-1 to TRBJ1-2; no firm D call. The CDR3 has 13 residues. V lost 1 base to trimming and J lost 3 bases, with 6 bases between them. Germline lookup yields CDR1 MNHNS and CDR2 SASEGT. The chain's CDR3 is CASSEVDDYGYTF. CDR3 bases: TGTGCCAGCAGTGAAGTAGACGACTATGGCTACACCTTC.

The chain couples TRBV5-1 to TRBJ1-5; D unresolved. V was shortened by 0 bases and J by 4 bases, with 11 bases between the two germline ends. Germline-derived CDR1 and CDR2 are SGHRS and YFSETQ. The CDR3 contains 15 residues. In nucleotides, the CDR3 is TGCGCCAGCAGCTTGGATGCCTTGGGGAATCAGCCCCAGCATTTT. This sequence encodes CASSLDALGNQPQHF.

The chain has TRBV9 and TRBJ2-3; maybe TRBD1 (6 bases). CDR1 is SGDLS and CDR2 is YYNGEE in the germline V gene. V was pared by 3 bases and J by 2 bases, with 16 bases between. There are 16 residues in the CDR3. The CDR3 spells CASSGGLGTPTDTQYF. Here the CDR3 DNA reads TGTGCCAGCAGCGGGGGGTTGGGGACACCCACAGATACGCAGTATTTT.

This clonotype has only a few counts. A much larger clone differs by one base, so this may be a read error. The chain joins TRBV6-2 or TRBV6-3 to TRBJ2-7; 7 nucleotides agree with TRBD1. Germline V gene lookup returns CDR1 MNHEY and CDR2 SVGEGT. The CDR3 consists of 13 residues. The V and J ends lost 4 bases and 3 bases, in that order; junction bases with no gene match: 3. The CDR3 loop is CASSWGTDYEQYF. CDR3 sequence (DNA): TGTGCCAGCAGTTGGGGGACAGACTACGAGCAGTACTTC.

This clonotype was counted at least ten times. The chain couples TRBV27 to TRBJ2-1; either TRBD1 or TRBD2 may supply D (5 bases each). The CDR3 runs to 14 residues. V gave up 6 bases and J gave up 1 base, with 10 bases separating them. CDR1 is MNHEY and CDR2 is SMNVEV in the germline V gene (reference sequence). CDR3 residues: CASSVEGSYNEQFF. For the CDR3, the DNA is TGTGCCAGCAGCGTAGAGGGGTCCTACAATGAGCAGTTCTTC.

In this sample, this clonotype turned up many times. The genes are TRBV11-2 and TRBJ2-7, with a possible D match to TRBD2 (6 bases). Germline assignment: CDR1 SGHAT and CDR2 FQNNGV. The CDR3 is 13 amino acids. Trimming cost V 1 base and J 7 bases, with 11 bases left between them. CDR3 region: CASSLGGRMEQYF. In DNA, the CDR3 is TGTGCCAGCAGCTTAGGGGGGAGGATGGAGCAGTACTTC.

The sample holds many counts of this clonotype. This chain uses TRBV30 with TRBJ2-7, with D hard to call. V was clipped by 1 base and J by 0 bases, with 1 base between them. CDR1 and CDR2 from the germline V gene are GTSNPN and SVGIG (reference sequence). This CDR3 comprises 11 residues. The CDR3 nucleotides are TGTGCCTGGAGTGCCTCCTACGAGCAGTACTTC. Its translation is CAWSASYEQYF. The full variable domain, its missing parts supplied by reference TRBV30 and TRBJ2-7, is SQTIHQWPATLVQPVGSPLSLECTVEGTSNPNLYWYRQAAGRGLQLLFYSVGIGQISSEVPQNLSASRPQDRQFILSSKKLLLSDSGFYLCAWSASYEQYFGPGTRLTVT.

This clonotype was found many times. The CDR3: CASSLSGLYETQYF. CDR3 DNA: TGTGCCAGCAGCTTATCGGGGTTGTATGAGACCCAGTACTTC. The V gene is TRBV11-3, the J gene TRBJ2-5; TRBD2 is a possible D gene (5 bases). CDR1 SGHNT and CDR2 YENEEA come from the germline V gene. Trimming pared 2 bases from V and 5 bases from J, leaving 12 bases between. The CDR3 consists of 14 residues.

Only a few counts were recorded for this clonotype. CDR3 DNA: TGCGCCAGCAGCGGTCAGGGTATAAGTGGCAATGAGCAGTTCTTC. This gives the protein CASSGQGISGNEQFF. The chain uses TRBV5-1 and TRBJ2-1, with D perhaps TRBD1 (5 bases). Trimming took off 4 bases at V and 6 bases at J, with 17 bases between the two ends. CDR1 SGHRS and CDR2 YFSETQ come from the germline V gene. The CDR3 consists of 15 residues.

The table lists this clonotype with many counts. The chain links TRBV27 to TRBJ2-3, with 13 bases fitting TRBD2. Germline loops: CDR1 MNHEY, CDR2 SMNVEV (reference sequence). V was pared by 7 bases and J by 6 bases, with 7 bases of the junction left unmatched. This CDR3 is 15 amino acids long. The CDR3 nucleotides read TGTGCCAGCAAACGGACTAGCGGGAGTTACGATACGCAGTATTTT. Its protein product is CASKRTSGSYDTQYF.

V and J are TRBV7-3 and TRBJ2-1; 7 bases align to TRBD2. V lost 5 bases and J lost 6; bases outside the gene matches: 10. This CDR3 spans 15 amino acids. In germline, CDR1 is SGHTA, CDR2 FQGTGA. The CDR3 DNA reads as TGTGCCAGCAGCCCGAGCGGGACTCTGGGCAATGAGCAGTTCTTC. This gives the protein CASSPSGTLGNEQFF.

Concerning this clonotype itself: A much bigger clone sits one base away, suggesting this may be a read error. It is unclear where the CDR3 begins or ends on the DNA, so no DNA is shown, and the CDR3 is as TCRdb lists it. This chain uses TRBV28 with TRBJ1-2; TRBD1 reflects the table's D call only, with no check against the DNA. Germline V CDR1 and CDR2: MDHEN, SYDVKM. The CDR3 sequence runs 16 residues, both termini included. The CDR3 reads CASSLLVGTGNYGHTF.

This clonotype was observed many times. The chain employs TRBV30 and TRBJ1-5; no firm D call. The length of the CDR3 is 13 residues. Germline V gene lookup returns CDR1 GTSNPN and CDR2 SVGIG (reference sequence). Trimming left V 0 bases short and J 6 bases short, with 9 bases between. In DNA form, the CDR3 reads TGTGCCTGGAGTGTTGCGGGCAGTCAGCCCCAGCATTTT. Amino acid sequence: CAWSVAGSQPQHF.

The rearrangement links TRBV6-5 to TRBJ1-2, with unresolved D. Per germline, CDR1 MNHEY and CDR2 SVGAGI. The V and J ends lost 7 bases and 6 bases respectively, with 24 bases between them. The CDR3 is made up of 16 amino acids. The CDR3 sequence: CASTSDASWLYDGYTF. The CDR3 region has the DNA TGTGCCAGCACTTCGGACGCAAGTTGGCTTTATGATGGCTACACCTTC.

This clonotype showed up just a few times. The chain joins TRBV6-2 or TRBV6-3 to TRBJ1-2; D gene uncertain. The V end lost 6 bases, the J end lost 4 bases, and 9 bases lay between the germline ends. The CDR3 covers 12 residues. Germline CDR1 reads MNHEY; CDR2 reads SVGEGT. The CDR3 loop is CASSRIVYGYTF. CDR3 DNA: TGTGCCAGCAGCCGGATTGTCTATGGCTACACCTTC.

The chain recombines TRBV20-1 with TRBJ1-4; 7 bases agree with TRBD1. CDR1 and CDR2 (germline): DFQATT, SNEGSKA (reference sequence). The CDR3 has 12 residues. The V segment lost 7 bases and the J segment 5 bases; nucleotides outside the gene matches: 4. The CDR3 here is CSGAGGNEKLFF. The CDR3 DNA is TGCAGTGGAGCAGGGGGAAATGAAAAACTGTTTTTT.

As for this clonotype: A read error is possible here, since a much larger clone lies one base away. Here the CDR3 reads CASSGRGYMNTEALF. DNA of the CDR3: TGTGCCTCCAGCGGGAGGGGGTACATGAACACTGAAGCTCTCTTT. The rearrangement joins TRBV15 to TRBJ1-1; TRBD1 might be the D (6 bases). Germline CDR1 and CDR2: LNHNV and YYDKDF (reference sequence). The CDR3 has 15 residues. Supplemented by reference TRBV15 and TRBJ1-1, the full variable domain reads DAMVIQNPRYQVTQFGKPVTLSCSQTLNHNVMYWYQQKSSQAPKLLFHYYDKDFNNEADTPDNFQSRRPNTSFCFLDIRSPGLGDTAMYLCASSGRGYMNTEALFGQGTRLTVV.

This clonotype was recorded at least ten times. The gene calls are TRBV12-3 or TRBV12-4 and TRBJ2-7, with 11 bases matching TRBD2. V lost 6 bases, J lost 3 bases, and 1 base stayed unmatched. This CDR3 region has 13 residues. In DNA, the CDR3 is TGTGCCAGCAGGGGACTAGCGGACTACGAGCAGTACTTC. Translated, it gives CASRGLADYEQYF.

This clonotype was counted a single time. A clone one base away is much larger, so this may be a read error. This chain links TRBV12-3 or TRBV12-4 with TRBJ2-2; 8 bases are shared with TRBD1. The CDR3 has 14 residues. The CDR3 coding sequence is TGTGACAGCATTCGACAGGGGATCGCCGGGGAGCTGTTTTTT. Its protein product is CDSIRQGIAGELFF.

This clonotype occurred many times. J is TRBJ1-2 and V is TRBV4-1, with a possible D match to TRBD1 (6 bases). V shed 0 bases and J shed 4 bases, with 12 bases lying between them. From germline, CDR1 is MGHRA and CDR2 YSYEKL. CDR3 length: 15 residues. The DNA of the CDR3 is TGCGCCAGCAGCCAAGATGAGGGGGTGGCCTATGGCTACACCTTC. Translating it yields CASSQDEGVAYGYTF.

This clonotype was counted at least ten times. The chain uses TRBV7-6 and TRBJ2-7; D is ambiguous. The CDR3 covers 13 residues. Looked up from germline, CDR1 is SGHVS and CDR2 is FNYEAQ. The V and J ends lost 5 bases and 2 bases respectively, with 10 bases between them. The CDR3 protein is CASSLGMAYEQYF. CDR3 sequence (DNA): TGTGCCAGCAGCCTAGGGATGGCCTACGAGCAGTACTTC.